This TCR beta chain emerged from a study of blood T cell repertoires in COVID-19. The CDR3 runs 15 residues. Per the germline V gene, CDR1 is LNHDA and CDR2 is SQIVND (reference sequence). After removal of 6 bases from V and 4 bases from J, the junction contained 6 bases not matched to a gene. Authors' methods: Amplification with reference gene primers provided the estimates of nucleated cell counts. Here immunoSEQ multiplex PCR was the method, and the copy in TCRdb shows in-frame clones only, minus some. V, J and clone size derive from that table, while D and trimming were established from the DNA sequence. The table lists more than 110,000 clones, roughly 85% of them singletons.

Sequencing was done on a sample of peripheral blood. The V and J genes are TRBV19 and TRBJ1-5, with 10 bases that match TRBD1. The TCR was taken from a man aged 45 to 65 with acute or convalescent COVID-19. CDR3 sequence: CASRRGQGYNQPQHF. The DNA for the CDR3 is TGTGCCAGTAGGAGGGGACAGGGGTATAATCAGCCCCAGCATTTT.